This T cell receptor (beta chain) was profiled in a study of T cells in Graves' hyperthyroidism and ophthalmopathy. On the study more broadly: Peripheral blood sampling occurred at initial diagnosis, before any treatment.

Amplified TCR beta CDR3 regions came from RNA transcripts. When the TCR CDR3 underwent first-round RT-PCR, the HTBI primer set was used. TCRdb analysed the multiplex PCR reads with MiXCR anew, one entry per CDR3 protein. This repertoire shows 250,000 to 350,000 distinct CDR3 sequences, about 20% found once; its top ten account for under 65%. This clonotype came up a few times. The origin of this receptor is a man under 40 with Graves' ophthalmopathy. Sequencing was performed on blood.

CDR3 protein: CASSRTSGRSTDTQYF. In DNA form, the CDR3 reads TGTGCCAGCAGCCGGACTAGCGGGAGATCCACAGATACGCAGTATTTT. The chain carries TRBV6-2 or TRBV6-3 and TRBJ2-3; 13 bases are a match to TRBD2. The CDR3 sequence is 16 residues long. Per germline, CDR1 MNHEY and CDR2 SVGEGT. J was trimmed by 2 bases and V by 6 bases; bases with no gene match: 5.